This T cell receptor (beta chain) was identified during a study of CD8+CD57+ T cells in acquired aplastic anemia. All sequencing subjects had displayed CD8+CD57+ cell expansion on flow cytometry. The use of genomic DNA as template underpinned the TCR beta VDJ and CDR3 profiling. Via MiXCR, TCRdb re-called the reads, giving one row per CDR3 protein. The sample contains roughly 220,000 distinct CDR3 sequences, 55% to 65% of which appear only once. The specimen was sorted CD4+, CD8+, or CD8+CD57+ T cells (not recorded which) from PBMCs. The clonotype was recovered from a human donor with aplastic anemia.

The CDR3 DNA follows: TGTGCCAGCAGCTTAGGGACTACCACCACAGATACGCAGTATTTT. Translating gives CASSLGTTTTDTQYF. This chain links TRBV7-3 with TRBJ2-3; 7 nucleotides agree with TRBD2. After removal of 2 bases from V and 2 bases from J, the junction contained 4 bases not matched to a gene. Germline CDR1 reads SGHTA; CDR2 reads FQGTGA. This CDR3 is built from 15 residues.